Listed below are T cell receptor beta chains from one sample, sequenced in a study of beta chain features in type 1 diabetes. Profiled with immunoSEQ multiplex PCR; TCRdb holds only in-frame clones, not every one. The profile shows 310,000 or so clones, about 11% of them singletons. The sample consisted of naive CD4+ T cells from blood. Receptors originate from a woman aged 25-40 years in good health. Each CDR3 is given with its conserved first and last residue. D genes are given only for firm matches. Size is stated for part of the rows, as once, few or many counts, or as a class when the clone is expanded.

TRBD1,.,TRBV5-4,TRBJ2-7,CASSGQGRHEQYF,TGTGCCAGCAGCGGACAGGGACGACACGAGCAGTACTTC
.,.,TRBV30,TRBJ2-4,CAWSWASDMSNIQYF,TGTGCCTGGAGTTGGGCCAGTGACATGAGTAACATTCAGTACTTC
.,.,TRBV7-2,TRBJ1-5,CASSPTNQPQHF,TGTGCCAGCAGCCCCACAAATCAGCCCCAGCATTTT
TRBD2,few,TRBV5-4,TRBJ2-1,CASRKPSGKYNEQFF,TGTGCCAGCAGAAAACCTAGCGGGAAATACAATGAGCAGTTCTTC
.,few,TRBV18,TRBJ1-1,CASSRTGNTEAFF,TGTGCCAGCTCACGCACGGGGAACACTGAAGCTTTCTTT
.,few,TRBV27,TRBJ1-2,CASSLSAGLANYGYTF,TGTGCCAGCAGTTTATCTGCGGGCCTAGCTAACTATGGCTACACCTTC
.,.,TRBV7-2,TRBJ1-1,CASSLGPTRDTEAFF,TGTGCCAGCAGCTTAGGACCCACTAGAGACACTGAAGCTTTCTTT
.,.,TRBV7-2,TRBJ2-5,CASSLRREETQYF,TGTGCCAGCAGCTTACGGAGAGAAGAGACCCAGTACTTC
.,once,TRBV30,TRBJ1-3,CAWKTSETGNTIYF,TGTGCCTGGAAGACCTCCGAGACAGGAAACACCATATATTTT
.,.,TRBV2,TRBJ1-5,CASSPRSHSGNSNQPQHF,TGTGCCAGCAGTCCTCGTTCCCATAGCGGGAATAGCAATCAGCCCCAGCATTTT
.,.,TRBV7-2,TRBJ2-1,CASRTRVPYNEQFF,TGTGCCAGCAGGACTAGGGTTCCCTACAATGAGCAGTTCTTC
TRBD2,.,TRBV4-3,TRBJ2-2,CASSQATSGRGRAGELFF,TGCGCCAGCAGCCAGGCGACTAGCGGGAGGGGAAGGGCCGGGGAGCTGTTTTTT
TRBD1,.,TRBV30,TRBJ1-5,CAWSGDSSNQPQHF,TGTGCCTGGAGTGGGGACAGTAGCAATCAGCCCCAGCATTTT
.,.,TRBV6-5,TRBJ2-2,CASSQQDNTGELFF,TGTGCCAGCAGTCAACAGGACAACACCGGGGAGCTGTTTTTT
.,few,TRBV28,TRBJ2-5,CASSWGEQETQYF,TGTGCCAGCAGTTGGGGGGAACAAGAGACCCAGTACTTC
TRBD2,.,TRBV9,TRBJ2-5,CASSAGLAEETQYF,TGTGCCAGCAGCGCGGGACTAGCAGAAGAGACCCAGTACTTC
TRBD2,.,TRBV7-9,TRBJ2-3,CASSLATTREGRADTQYF,TGTGCCAGCAGCTTAGCCACCACCCGGGAGGGCAGAGCAGATACGCAGTATTTT
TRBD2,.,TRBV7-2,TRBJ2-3,CASSLAGGLGADTQYF,TGTGCCAGCAGCTTAGCGGGAGGGCTTGGAGCGGATACGCAGTATTTT
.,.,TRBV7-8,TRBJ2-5,CASSLGTTKETQYF,TGTGCCAGCAGCTTAGGGACTACGAAAGAGACCCAGTACTTC
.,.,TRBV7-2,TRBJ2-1,CASSTGSYNEQFF,TGTGCCAGCAGCACAGGGTCCTACAATGAGCAGTTCTTC
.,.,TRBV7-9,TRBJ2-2,CASSLDRVRTGELFF,TGTGCCAGCAGCTTAGACAGGGTACGCACCGGGGAGCTGTTTTTT
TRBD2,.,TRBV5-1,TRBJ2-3,CASSLGTSGKDTQYF,TGCGCCAGCAGCTTGGGGACTAGCGGGAAGGATACGCAGTATTTT
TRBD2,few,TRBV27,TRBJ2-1,CASSLESGGYNEQFF,TGTGCCAGCAGTTTAGAATCGGGAGGGTACAATGAGCAGTTCTTC
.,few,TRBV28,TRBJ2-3,CATSIATPTDTQYF,TGTGCCACCTCCATAGCGACCCCCACAGATACGCAGTATTTT
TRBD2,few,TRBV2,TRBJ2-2,CAASGLAITGELFF,TGTGCCGCCAGCGGACTAGCGATTACCGGGGAGCTGTTTTTT
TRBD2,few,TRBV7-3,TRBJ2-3,CASSLLAGSTDTQYF,TGTGCCAGCAGCCTCCTAGCGGGAAGCACAGATACGCAGTATTTT
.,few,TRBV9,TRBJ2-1,CASSVGGEPRYNEQFF,TGTGCCAGCAGCGTAGGTGGGGAGCCCAGGTACAATGAGCAGTTCTTC
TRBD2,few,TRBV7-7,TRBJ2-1,CASSLELAGEQFF,TGTGCTAGCAGCTTAGAATTAGCGGGAGAACAGTTCTTC
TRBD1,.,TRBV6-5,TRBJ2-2,CAIRGTGGESGELFF,TGTGCCATCAGGGGGACAGGGGGCGAATCCGGGGAGCTGTTTTTT
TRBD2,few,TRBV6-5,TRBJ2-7,CASRGSGNYEQYF,TGTGCCAGCAGGGGTAGCGGGAACTACGAGCAGTACTTC
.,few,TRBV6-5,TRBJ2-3,CASSPRREHTDTQYF,TGTGCCAGCAGTCCCCGCAGGGAACACACAGATACGCAGTATTTT
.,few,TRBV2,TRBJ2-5,CASTQNPGVRTQYF,TGTGCCAGCACCCAGAACCCGGGGGTCCGGACCCAGTACTTC
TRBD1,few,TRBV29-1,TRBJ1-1,CSVAPRGHTEAFF,TGCAGCGTAGCCCCTAGGGGGCACACTGAAGCTTTCTTT
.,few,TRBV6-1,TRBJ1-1,CASRRGGNTEAFF,TGTGCCAGCAGGCGGGGAGGGAACACTGAAGCTTTCTTT
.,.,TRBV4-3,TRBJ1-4,CASKPFSATNEKLFF,TGCGCCAGCAAACCCTTTAGTGCAACTAATGAAAAACTGTTTTTT
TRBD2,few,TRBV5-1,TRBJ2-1,CASSALAGAYNEQFF,TGCGCCAGCAGCGCACTAGCGGGAGCGTACAATGAGCAGTTCTTC
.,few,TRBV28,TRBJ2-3,CASRPSSGSSTDTQYF,TGTGCCAGCAGACCCTCCAGCGGGTCTAGCACAGATACGCAGTATTTT
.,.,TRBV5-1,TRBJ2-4,CASSPGSSGDIQYF,TGCGCCAGCAGCCCTGGGTCCTCGGGGGACATTCAGTACTTC
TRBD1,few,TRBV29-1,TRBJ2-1,CSVEYPQGARYEQFF,TGCAGCGTTGAATACCCCCAGGGGGCGCGCTATGAGCAGTTCTTC
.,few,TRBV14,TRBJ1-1,CASSPTPPARQGYTEAFF,TGTGCCAGCAGCCCGACCCCGCCGGCCCGCCAGGGATACACTGAAGCTTTCTTT
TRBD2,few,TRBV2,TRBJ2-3,CASTLAGWDTQYF,TGTGCCAGCACACTAGCGGGTTGGGATACGCAGTATTTT
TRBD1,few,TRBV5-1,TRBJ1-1,CASSSGQGLRAEAFF,TGCGCCAGCAGCTCGGGACAGGGGTTAAGGGCTGAAGCTTTCTTT
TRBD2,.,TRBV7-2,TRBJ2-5,CASSYGPASGITQYF,TGTGCCAGCAGCTACGGACCAGCTAGCGGGATAACCCAGTACTTC
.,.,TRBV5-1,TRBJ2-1,CASSLEWEHNEQFF,TGCGCCAGCAGCTTGGAGTGGGAGCACAATGAGCAGTTCTTC
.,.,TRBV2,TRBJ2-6,CASRDHGTGPLLSGANVLTF,TGTGCCAGCAGGGATCATGGAACAGGTCCCCTACTCTCTGGGGCCAACGTCCTGACTTTC
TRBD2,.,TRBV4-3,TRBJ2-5,CASSQELREGGETQYF,TGCGCCAGCAGCCAAGAACTGCGGGAGGGCGGTGAGACCCAGTACTTC
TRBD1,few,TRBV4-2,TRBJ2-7,CASSPRDSSYEQYF,TGTGCCAGCAGCCCACGGGACAGCTCCTACGAGCAGTACTTC
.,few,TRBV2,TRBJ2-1,CASSEGTGYNEQFF,TGTGCCAGCAGTGAAGGCACAGGTTACAATGAGCAGTTCTTC